These 18 T cell receptor beta chains were sequenced from one sample in a study of control samples from healthy donors and cancer patients. Using immunoSEQ multiplex PCR, the repertoire was profiled, and TCRdb retains in-frame clones only, with some absent. This sample has 80,000 to 100,000 clones, with 70% to 90% found just once. The sample was blood. The receptors were sampled from a man aged 25 to 40 in good health.

The chain links TRBV5-1 to TRBJ2-5; tentative D call: TRBD2 (6 bases). This CDR3 has 14 amino acids. V dropped 1 base and J dropped 2 bases, with 9 bases sitting between them. Per the germline V gene, CDR1 is SGHRS and CDR2 is YFSETQ. The CDR3 DNA sequence: TGCGCCAGCAGCTTGAGCGGGCTTCAAGAGACCCAGTACTTC. This translates into CASSLSGLQETQYF.

This clone was found a few times. DNA of the CDR3: TGCGCCAGCTCGGGGTGGGGGCCTCCGTACGAGCAGTACTTC. This codes for CASSGWGPPYEQYF. This chain uses TRBV5-1 with TRBJ2-7, with a possible D match to TRBD1 (6 bases). Germline assignment: CDR1 SGHRS and CDR2 YFSETQ. The CDR3 runs to 14 residues. V lost 7 bases to trimming and J lost 4 bases, with 18 bases between them. Drawing the rest from reference TRBV5-1 and TRBJ2-7, the complete variable domain is KAGVTQTPRYLIKTRGQQVTLSCSPISGHRSVSWYQQTPGQGLQFLFEYFSETQRNKGNFPGRFSGRQFSNSRSEMNVSTLELGDSALYLCASSGWGPPYEQYFGPGTRLTVT.

The CDR3 here is CASSLEAETYEQYF. The CDR3 region has the DNA TGTGCCAGCAGCTTAGAGGCGGAGACCTACGAGCAGTACTTC. The chain carries TRBV11-1 and TRBJ2-7; D is unresolved. The germline CDR1 and CDR2 sequences are SGHAT and FQDESV (reference sequence). The CDR3 is made up of 14 amino acids. V was shortened by 1 base and J by 2 bases, with 9 bases between the two germline ends.

The count of this clone is one. The CDR3 bases are TGTGCCAGCAGCTTTGGTGGGGACACCATATATTTT. This sequence encodes CASSFGGDTIYF. The chain uses TRBV7-9 and TRBJ1-3, with D unresolved. V gave up 3 bases and J gave up 8 bases, with 8 bases separating them. The CDR3 runs 12 residues. The germline V gene encodes CDR1 SEHNR and CDR2 FQNEAQ (reference sequence).

V and J are TRBV9 and TRBJ1-1, with TRBD1 as a possible D gene (5 bases). Deletions cut 3 bases from V and 2 bases from J, with 14 bases between. This CDR3 comprises 15 residues. Germline V gene data show CDR1 as SGDLS and CDR2 as YYNGEE. CDR3 coding DNA: TGTGCCAGCAGCGCCCTCGGGACCGCTAACACTGAAGCTTTCTTT. Its protein is CASSALGTANTEAFF.

This rearrangement joins TRBV7-2 to TRBJ2-3, with 7 bases that match TRBD2. The V gene's germline CDR1 is SGHTA and CDR2 FQGNSA. This CDR3 has 15 residues. The junction had 5 bases not matched to a gene; V was cut back by 2 bases and J by 3 bases. The CDR3 sequence is CASSLFRGRTDTQYF. CDR3 nucleotides: TGTGCCAGCAGCTTATTTCGCGGGAGAACAGATACGCAGTATTTT.

Of note for this clone: Different DNA sequences within this sample yield the same CDR3. J is TRBJ2-3 and V is TRBV27; D is uncertain. The CDR3 has 13 residues. V lost 2 bases to trimming and J lost 1 base, with 4 bases between them. Germline assignment: CDR1 MNHEY and CDR2 SMNVEV (reference sequence). The CDR3 loop reads CASSLGGTDTQYF. CDR3 nucleotides: TGTGCCAGCAGTTTAGGTGGCACAGATACGCAGTATTTT.

This chain links TRBV9 with TRBJ2-3; 10 nucleotides match TRBD2. CDR3 length: 16 residues. Trimming removed 3 bases from V and 2 bases from J; junction bases left unmatched: 6. CDR1 is SGDLS and CDR2 is YYNGEE in the germline V gene. The CDR3 here is CASSGLAGVTTDTQYF. The CDR3 DNA follows: TGTGCCAGCAGCGGGCTAGCGGGGGTCACCACAGATACGCAGTATTTT.

The rearrangement links TRBV10-3 to TRBJ1-2; D not certain. The length of the CDR3 is 12 residues. V was cut by 9 bases and J by 4 bases, with 12 bases left in between. In germline, CDR1 is ENHRY, CDR2 SYGVKD. CDR3 protein: CAIQDTSYGYTF. CDR3 sequence (DNA): TGTGCCATTCAGGATACGTCCTATGGCTACACCTTC.

The chain uses TRBV7-9 and TRBJ1-2; 10 bases map to TRBD1. The germline CDR1 and CDR2 sequences are SEHNR and FQNEAQ (reference sequence). The trim removed 4 bases at V and 3 bases at J, leaving 5 bases unmatched. The CDR3 has 15 amino acids. The CDR3 DNA reads as TGTGCCAGCAGCTGGGGACAGGGGATCTACTATGGCTACACCTTC. Translated: CASSWGQGIYYGYTF.

This clone was seen only a few times. V and J are TRBV18 and TRBJ2-1; D might be TRBD2 (6 bases). The CDR3 extends over 18 amino acids. The V gene lost 0 bases and the J gene lost 5 bases, with 20 bases spanning the gap. CDR1 KGHSH and CDR2 LQKENI come from the germline V gene. The CDR3 sequence is CASSPPGSGGPLNNEQFF. CDR3 coding DNA: TGTGCCAGCTCACCACCGGGCTCCGGAGGGCCTTTAAACAATGAGCAGTTCTTC. The full variable domain, rest sourced from reference TRBV18 and TRBJ2-1, is NAGVMQNPRHLVRRRGQEARLRCSPMKGHSHVYWYRQLPEEGLKFMVYLQKENIIDESGMPKERFSAEFPKEGPSILRIQQVVRGDSAAYFCASSPPGSGGPLNNEQFFGPGTRLTVL.

The chain carries TRBV4-3 and TRBJ2-1; 9 bases map to TRBD2. The J segment lost 4 bases and the V segment lost 1 base, leaving 2 bases of the junction unmatched. This CDR3 spans 15 amino acids. Looked up from germline, CDR1 is LGHNA and CDR2 is YSLEER. The CDR3 loop is CASSQVREGYNEQFF. CDR3 nucleotide sequence: TGCGCCAGCAGCCAAGTGCGGGAGGGGTACAATGAGCAGTTCTTC.

The CDR3 is CSVVGLAGNYEQYF. The CDR3 DNA reads as TGCAGCGTTGTGGGACTAGCGGGAAACTACGAGCAGTACTTC. The V call is TRBV29-1, the J call TRBJ2-7; 13 bases map to TRBD2. Germline CDR1 is SQVTM and CDR2 is ANQGSEA. The CDR3 totals 14 residues. V was pared by 4 bases and J by 3 bases, with 3 bases of the junction left unmatched.

A few counts support this clone. This rearrangement joins TRBV6-2 or TRBV6-3 to TRBJ1-1, with D perhaps TRBD1 (5 bases). In germline, CDR1 is MNHEY, CDR2 SVGEGT. CDR3 length equals 14 residues. V was clipped by 6 bases and J by 4 bases, with 15 bases between them. The DNA of the CDR3 is TGTGCCAGCAGCCCCGACAGTGAAAGCACTGAAGCTTTCTTT. It specifies CASSPDSESTEAFF.

This chain connects TRBV4-3 to TRBJ1-4; a possible D gene is TRBD1 (5 bases). The CDR3 is made up of 19 amino acids. Trimming stripped 0 bases from V and 2 bases from J, with 19 bases between. The germline gives CDR1 LGHNA, CDR2 YSLEER. The CDR3 region is CASSQEGSRGPGTNEKLFF. The DNA for the CDR3 is TGCGCCAGCAGCCAAGAAGGTTCCCGGGGACCCGGCACTAATGAAAAACTGTTTTTT.

This chain connects TRBV5-4 to TRBJ2-7; the D gene is possibly TRBD1 (6 bases). V lost 1 base, J lost 0 bases, and 11 bases lay in between. The germline V gene has CDR1 SGHNT and CDR2 YYREEE (reference sequence). This CDR3 spans 15 amino acids. The CDR3 sequence: CASSLYRDNSYEQYF. The CDR3 bases are TGTGCCAGCAGCTTGTACAGGGACAACTCCTACGAGCAGTACTTC.

The V and J genes are TRBV5-1 and TRBJ2-2; 7 nucleotides match TRBD1. Germline trimming cut 6 bases from V and 5 bases from J; bases unmatched to any gene: 13. This CDR3 comprises 16 residues. Germline V gene data show CDR1 as SGHRS and CDR2 as YFSETQ. The CDR3 loop is CASTLRTGVETGELFF. As DNA, the CDR3 is TGCGCCAGCACCCTCAGGACAGGTGTCGAGACCGGGGAGCTGTTTTTT.

This clone was seen a single time. The rearrangement uses TRBV6-5 and TRBJ2-7; weak D call: TRBD2 (6 bases). The V gene's germline CDR1 is MNHEY and CDR2 SVGAGI. This CDR3 is 16 amino acids long. V dropped 2 bases and J dropped 3 bases, with 17 bases sitting between them. CDR3 protein: CASSYAILQEGYEQYF. The CDR3 region has the DNA TGTGCCAGCAGTTACGCGATCCTGCAGGAGGGCTACGAGCAGTACTTC.